This T cell receptor (beta chain) was identified during a study of blood T cell repertoires in COVID-19. Study as a whole: The United States, Italy and Spain were the sources of the acute and convalescent COVID-19 samples. T cells, B-cell-depleted T cells, or PBMCs provided the cDNA or gDNA that served as material.

This clone was recorded a few times. V was pared by 4 bases and J by 7 bases, with 12 bases between. In germline, CDR1 is SGHRS, CDR2 YFSETQ. The CDR3 contains 13 residues. Repertoires were generated with immunoSEQ multiplex PCR, while TCRdb's copy carries only in-frame clones and drops some. Counted here are 250,000 to 300,000 clones, 90% occurring once; the ten biggest clones make up 6.3%. The sequenced material came from peripheral blood. This receptor was taken from a woman aged 50 to 60 with COVID-19, enrolled during active disease. This chain links TRBV5-1 with TRBJ2-1, with TRBD2 as a possible D gene (6 bases). CDR3 nucleotide sequence: TGCGCCAGCAGCGGAGGGTCTCTAAATGAGCAGTTCTTC. Amino acid sequence: CASSGGSLNEQFF.